This TCR beta chain was identified during a study of cytomegalovirus exposure and HLA in healthy donors. General observations from the study: It was shown in a later analysis that HLA-associated TCR beta chains were more clonally expanded than other, equally common chains.

PCR involved 60 Vbeta and 13 Jbeta primers. Libraries were prepared by immunoSEQ multiplex PCR; TCRdb keeps only in-frame clonotypes and omits some of them. The sample lists over 80,000 clones, roughly 74% occurring once. This clone was detected only a few times. What it recognizes is unknown. CDR3 length equals 16 residues. Germline-derived CDR1 and CDR2 are SEHNR and FQNEAQ (reference sequence). The ends lost 0 bases at V and 2 bases at J; junction bases unmatched: 2. The source of this sequence is a woman aged 18 to 35 in good health and CMV-seropositive. V gene TRBV7-9 combines with J gene TRBJ1-5, with 9 bases aligning to TRBD1. The specimen was PBMCs. The DNA for the CDR3 is TGTGCCAGCAGCTTAGCCAGGACAGGGGGCAATCAGCCCCAGCATTTT. This sequence encodes CASSLARTGGNQPQHF.